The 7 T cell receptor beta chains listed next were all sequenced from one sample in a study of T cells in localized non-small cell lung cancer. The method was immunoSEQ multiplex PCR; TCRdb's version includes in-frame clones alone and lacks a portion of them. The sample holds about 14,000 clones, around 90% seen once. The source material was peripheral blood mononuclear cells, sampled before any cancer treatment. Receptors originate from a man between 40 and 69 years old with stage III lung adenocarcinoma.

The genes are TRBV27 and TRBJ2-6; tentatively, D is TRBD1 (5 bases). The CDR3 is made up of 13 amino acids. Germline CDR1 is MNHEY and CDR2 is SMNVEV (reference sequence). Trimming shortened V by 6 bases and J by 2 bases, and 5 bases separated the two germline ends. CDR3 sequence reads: CASRGPGANVLTF. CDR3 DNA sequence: TGTGCCAGCAGGGGGCCTGGGGCCAACGTCCTGACTTTC.

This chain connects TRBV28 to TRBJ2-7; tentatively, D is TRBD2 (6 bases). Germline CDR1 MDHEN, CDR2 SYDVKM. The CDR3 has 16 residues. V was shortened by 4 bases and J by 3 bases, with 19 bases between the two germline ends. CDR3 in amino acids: CASSSSRQAGGYEQYF. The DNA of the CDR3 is TGTGCCAGCAGTTCCTCCAGGCAGGCCGGGGGCTACGAGCAGTACTTC.

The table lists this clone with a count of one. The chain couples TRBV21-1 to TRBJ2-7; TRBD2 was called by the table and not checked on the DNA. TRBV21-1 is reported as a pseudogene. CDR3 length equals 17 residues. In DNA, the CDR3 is TGTGCCAGCAGCTTCCCATCTCTAGCGGGAGTTATCTACGAGCAGTACTTC. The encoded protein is CASSFPSLAGVIYEQYF.

CDR3 region: CASSISDSSYEQYF. DNA for the CDR3: TGTGCCAGTAGTATTTCCGACAGCTCCTACGAGCAGTACTTC. The chain recombines TRBV19 with TRBJ2-7, with a tentative D call TRBD1 (5 bases). Trimming pared 3 bases from V and 0 bases from J, leaving 9 bases between. This CDR3 contains 14 residues. The germline gives CDR1 LNHDA, CDR2 SQIVND (reference sequence).

The CDR3 reads CASCYSRQGWETQYF. CDR3 coding DNA: TGTGCCAGCTGTTACTCCAGGCAGGGTTGGGAGACCCAGTACTTC. The chain recombines TRBV11-2 with TRBJ2-5; weak D call: TRBD1 (5 bases). Trimming cost V 8 bases and J 5 bases, with 21 bases left between them. Per germline, CDR1 SGHAT and CDR2 FQNNGV. The CDR3 is made up of 15 amino acids. Variable domain in full (rest from reference TRBV11-2 and TRBJ2-5): EAGVAQSPRYKIIEKRQSVAFWCNPISGHATLYWYQQILGQGPKLLIQFQNNGVVDDSQLPKDRFSAERLKGVDSTLKIQPAKLEDSAVYLCASCYSRQGWETQYFGPGTRLLVL.

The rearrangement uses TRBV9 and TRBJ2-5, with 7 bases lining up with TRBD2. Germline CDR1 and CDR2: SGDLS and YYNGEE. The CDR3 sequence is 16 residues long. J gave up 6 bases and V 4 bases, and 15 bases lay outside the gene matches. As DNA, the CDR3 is TGTGCCAGCAGCTTTGGCGAGGGAGGGACCCAGCAGACCCAGTACTTC. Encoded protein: CASSFGEGGTQQTQYF. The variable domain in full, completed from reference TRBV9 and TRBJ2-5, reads DSGVTQTPKHLITATGQRVTLRCSPRSGDLSVYWYQQSLDQGLQFLIQYYNGEERAKGNILERFSAQQFPDLHSELNLSSLELGDSALYFCASSFGEGGTQQTQYFGPGTRLLVL.

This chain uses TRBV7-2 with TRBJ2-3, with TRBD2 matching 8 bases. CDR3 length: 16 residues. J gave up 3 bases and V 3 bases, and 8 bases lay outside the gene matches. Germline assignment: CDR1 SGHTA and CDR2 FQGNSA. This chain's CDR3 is CASSFGSGGATDTQYF. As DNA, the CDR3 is TGTGCCAGCAGCTTTGGGTCGGGGGGGGCGACAGATACGCAGTATTTT.